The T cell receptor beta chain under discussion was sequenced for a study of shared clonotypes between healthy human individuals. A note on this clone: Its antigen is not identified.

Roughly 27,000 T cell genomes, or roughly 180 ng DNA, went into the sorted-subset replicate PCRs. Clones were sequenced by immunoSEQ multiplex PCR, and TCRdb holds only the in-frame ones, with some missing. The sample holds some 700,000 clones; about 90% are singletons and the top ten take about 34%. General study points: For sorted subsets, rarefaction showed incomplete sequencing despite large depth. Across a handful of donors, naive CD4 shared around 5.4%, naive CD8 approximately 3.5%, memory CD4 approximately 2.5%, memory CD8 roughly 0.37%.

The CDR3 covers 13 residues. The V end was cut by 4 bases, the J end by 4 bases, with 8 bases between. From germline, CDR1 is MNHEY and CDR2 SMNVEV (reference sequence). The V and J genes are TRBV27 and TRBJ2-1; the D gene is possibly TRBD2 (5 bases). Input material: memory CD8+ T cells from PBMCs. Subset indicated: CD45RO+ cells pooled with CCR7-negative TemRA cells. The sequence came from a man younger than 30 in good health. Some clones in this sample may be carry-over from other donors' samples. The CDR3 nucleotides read TGTGCCAGCAGTTACGGGAAATACAATGAGCAGTTCTTC. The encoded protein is CASSYGKYNEQFF.